The rows below give T cell receptor beta chains drawn from one sample of a study of spatial heterogeneity in lung cancer. TCRdb re-called the 5' RACE reads through MiXCR, storing one row per CDR3 protein. The data hold some 120,000 distinct CDR3 sequences, with about 12% observed a single time. The sample here was PBMCs, taken at follow-up. The receptors were sampled from a male donor with early-stage non-small cell lung cancer. Each CDR3 is given without its conserved first and last residue. Each record gives: V gene, CDR3 length, J gene, clone size, D gene, CDR3 protein. D genes are given only for firm matches. A clone size is listed for some rows: how often the clone was seen (once, few, many), or a class if it is expanded.

TRBV18	12	TRBJ1-5	many	TRBD1	ASSSDRVGQPQH
TRBV28	14	TRBJ2-5	few	NA	ASSFPLEGSVETQY
TRBV5-1	11	TRBJ1-4	NA	NA	ASRGTLNEKLF
TRBV7-8	10	TRBJ1-5	many	NA	ASSLQVQPQH
TRBV7-2	13	TRBJ2-7	many	NA	ASSLLGGVTYEQY
TRBV7-3	13	TRBJ2-1	NA	NA	ASSLDSSSYNEQF
TRBV20-1	13	TRBJ1-5	many	TRBD1	SASGTVSGNQPQH
TRBV28	12	TRBJ1-3	medium-sized	NA	ASRGDLAGNTIY
TRBV5-4	11	TRBJ2-3	few	TRBD2	AAAGGRSDTQY
TRBV11-2	16	TRBJ2-7	many	NA	ASSFNPQGRRSSYEQY
TRBV9	14	TRBJ2-3	many	TRBD2	ASSALHAGGRDTQY
TRBV5-1	12	TRBJ1-1	NA	NA	ASSVQNQVTEAF
TRBV20-1	12	TRBJ2-6	NA	NA	SANTGIGANVLT
TRBV21-1	17	TRBJ2-6	many	NA	ASSKRDSYPYSGANVLT
TRBV28	13	TRBJ2-1	many	NA	ASSLWADPYNEQF
TRBV12-3/TRBV12-4	12	TRBJ2-1	NA	NA	ASKTQGPYNEQF
TRBV6-5	13	TRBJ2-1	few	NA	ASSSRGSSYNEQF
TRBV6-2/TRBV6-3	15	TRBJ1-6	many	NA	ASSYPVDSSYNSPLH
TRBV20-1	16	TRBJ1-3	once	NA	SASSKWTPQSSGNTIY
TRBV20-1	12	TRBJ1-1	few	NA	SARSGGGNTEAF
TRBV7-9	13	TRBJ2-1	NA	NA	ASWAGKSFFNEQF
TRBV9	12	TRBJ1-1	many	TRBD1	ASSVTGGSTEAF
TRBV9	12	TRBJ2-3	NA	NA	ASSVDQGPDTQY
TRBV2	13	TRBJ2-1	few	NA	ASMAQGISYNEQF